This T cell receptor (beta chain) derives from a study of shared clonotypes between healthy human individuals. The overall study: Ranging from 18 to 49 in age, donors were a couple of women and a few men. CD4 naive and CD4 memory each took three plates per donor, while CD8 naive took two and CD8 memory one.

The germline gives CDR1 MNHEY, CDR2 SVGAGI. V was pared by 0 bases and J by 11 bases, with 16 bases between. This CDR3 is 14 amino acids long. Produced via immunoSEQ multiplex PCR; TCRdb's table is partial and in-frame only. The sample comprises 2 million or so clones, around 96% of which are singletons, and more than 0.95% rests with the top ten. Regarding this clone: Antigen: not known.

Whole-study findings and limits: With several donors compared, roughly 5% of naive CD4 clonotypes were shared.

In the naive CD8 group, cells lacked CD45RO and were positively selected for CCR7, so terminally differentiated effector memory CD45RA+ cells were left out. The healthy adult donors were HIV-negative and reported no recent acute infections or vaccinations. The sequence was collected from a man in his late teens or twenties in good health. The chain links TRBV6-5 to TRBJ1-1; possibly TRBD1 for D (5 bases). The specimen was naive CD8+ T cells sorted from blood. The CDR3 spells CASSYSRGEGLAFF. Here the CDR3 DNA reads TGTGCCAGCAGTTACTCGAGGGGTGAGGGATTGGCTTTCTTT.